Included here is one T cell receptor (beta chain) sequence, with context. V dropped 3 bases and J dropped 6; count of bases not matched to a gene: 10. CDR1 and CDR2 (germline): DFQATT, SNEGSKA (reference sequence). This CDR3 has 16 residues. This record belongs to a study of T-cell reconstitution after alpha-beta-depleted transplantation in children. As it was prepared, the TCRbeta library received unique molecular identifiers. TCRdb processed the PCR reads anew with MiXCR; each CDR3 protein has one entry. In the table there are nearly 400,000 distinct CDR3 sequences, roughly 20% of which are singletons.

The TCR originated in a human donor who donated a stem cell graft to a child with acute myeloid leukemia. This specimen was PBMCs from the stem cell graft donor, taken from the stem cell graft. The chain recombines TRBV20-1 with TRBJ1-6; 8 positions match TRBD1. This CDR3 reads CSARGPQGAFNSPLHF. CDR3 in DNA: TGCAGTGCTAGGGGGCCGCAGGGGGCCTTTAATTCACCCCTCCACTTT.